This paragraph covers one TCR beta chain sequence. What it recognizes is unknown. This sample stems from a study of T cells in Graves' hyperthyroidism and ophthalmopathy. Graves' hyperthyroidism qualified as stable when ophthalmopathy did not progress within 18 months. Patients with uncontrolled infections, other autoimmune diseases, pregnancy or lactation were excluded. Amplification yielded TCR beta CDR3 regions, with RNA transcripts as the source. An initial round of RT-PCR targeting the TCR CDR3 relied on the HTBI primer set. TCRdb reprocessed the multiplex PCR reads via MiXCR and lists one record per CDR3 protein. In the table there are some 720,000 distinct CDR3 sequences, less than 20% of which are singletons. The study, taken as a whole, reports: A 13 V-J signature model discriminated ophthalmopathy versus stable hyperthyroidism. Most thyroid clonotypes that were expanded above 0.001 also turned up in blood.

CDR3 length: 14 residues. Germline V lookup: CDR1 LGHNT, CDR2 FRNRAP. Unmatched junction bases numbered 4, after V lost 6 bases and J lost 1 base. The rearrangement joins TRBV12-5 to TRBJ1-1; 8 bases align to TRBD1. This TCR derives from a man in his late teens or twenties with Graves' hyperthyroidism. Sequencing was done on a sample of blood. The CDR3 DNA reads as TGTGCTAGTGGCGACCAGGGGGCGAACACTGAAGCTTTCTTT. This gives the protein CASGDQGANTEAFF.